A single sample is the source of the 10 T cell receptor beta chains below, sequenced in a study of T cell repertoires in cytomegalovirus infection (dated by TCRdb to between 2018 and 2021). Their antigens are not known. The sample's treatment or condition label, in plain terms: in vitro stimulation with specific CMV peptide epitopes to enrich CMV-specific T cells. TCRdb records Illumina HiSeq 1500 as the sequencer. TCRdb cleaned the public reads at Q25 with fastp, built clones with MiXCR and kept in-frame beta chains. Each CDR3 protein gets just one entry, which takes the most common genes and DNA from the rows behind it. The sample table records some 920,000 distinct CDR3 sequences; 30% to 40% of these occur just once. The biggest ten clones account for over 11% of the sample. Source: cultured CD8+ T cells from PBMCs, taken from culture after CMV antigen stimulation. Receptor source: a human donor in good health (CMV status not recorded). Some clones in this sample may be carry-over from other donors' samples.

The chain links TRBV5-6 to TRBJ2-5; D gene unclear. V shed 4 bases and J shed 2 bases, with 12 bases lying between them. The CDR3 sequence is 14 residues long. CDR1 SGHDT and CDR2 YYEEEE come from the germline V gene. CDR3 nucleotide sequence: TGTGCCAGCAGCCTAGACTGGAAACAAGAGACCCAGTACTTC. Translation: CASSLDWKQETQYF. Based on the CDR3 plus reference TRBV5-6 and TRBJ2-5, the full variable domain is DAGVTQSPTHLIKTRGQQVTLRCSPKSGHDTVSWYQQALGQGPQFIFQYYEEEERQRGNFPDRFSGHQFPNYSSELNVNALLLGDSALYLCASSLDWKQETQYFGPGTRLLVL.

As concerns this clonotype: The germline gene is not matched at one end of the junction; a read error may be the cause. J is TRBJ2-1 and V is TRBV7-9, with D possibly TRBD1 on 5 matching bases. Germline V gives CDR1 SEHNR, CDR2 FQNEAQ (reference sequence). This CDR3 comprises 12 residues. CDR3 coding DNA: TGTGCCGGCAGTACAGACAGACTCGAACCGTTCTTC. The encoded protein is CAGSTDRLEPFF.

In its sample, this clonotype was seen a few times. This sequence joins TRBV7-6 and TRBJ2-7; TRBD1 matches at 10 bases. V lost 1 base to trimming and J lost 3 bases; unmatched junction nucleotides: 9. This CDR3 is 17 amino acids long. Looked up from germline, CDR1 is SGHVS and CDR2 is FNYEAQ. The CDR3 loop reads CASSLGGTGVLGYEQYF. The CDR3 DNA reads TGTGCCAGCAGCTTAGGGGGGACAGGGGTTTTAGGCTACGAGCAGTACTTC.

This clonotype occurred a few times. The chain has TRBV20-1 and TRBJ1-2; 7 bases line up with TRBD1. The CDR3 has 14 amino acids. After removal of 3 bases from V and 6 bases from J, the junction contained 10 bases not matched to a gene. Germline-derived CDR1 and CDR2 are DFQATT and SNEGSKA (reference sequence). The CDR3 nucleotides are TGCAGTGCTAGCCCTCGACAGGGTGGGGATGGCTACACCTTC. Residues: CSASPRQGGDGYTF.

This clonotype has only one observation. The chain recombines TRBV19 with TRBJ2-2; D is possibly TRBD1 (5 bases). The CDR3 length is 14 residues. Deletions cut 7 bases from V and 4 bases from J, with 13 bases between. Germline CDR1 LNHDA, CDR2 SQIVND (reference sequence). Written as DNA, the CDR3 is TGTGCCAGTACAGGGAATCCGGGCACCGGGGAGCTGTTTTTT. Translated: CASTGNPGTGELFF.

This chain uses TRBV6-2 or TRBV6-3 with TRBJ1-4; 7 bases are shared with TRBD1. Germline assignment: CDR1 MNHEY and CDR2 SVGEGT. This CDR3 region has 16 residues. Trimming took 6 bases from V and 5 from J; bases not matched to a gene: 12. CDR3 region: CASSNLTGQLNEKLFF. The CDR3 nucleotides read TGTGCCAGCAGCAATCTCACGGGACAGCTGAATGAAAAACTGTTTTTT.

This clonotype was detected a few times. V usage is TRBV7-9 and J usage is TRBJ1-2; no clear D gene. The CDR3 has 12 residues. Trimming removed 3 bases from V and 13 bases from J, with 15 bases in between. Looked up from germline, CDR1 is SEHNR and CDR2 is FQNEAQ (reference sequence). CDR3 amino acids: CASSFPTAGLTF. The CDR3 DNA reads as TGTGCCAGCAGCTTCCCGACCGCGGGCCTCACCTTC.

Comment on this clonotype: A much larger clone sits a single nucleotide away, making a read error possible. The chain is built from TRBV28 and TRBJ2-3, with a weak D call TRBD1 (6 bases). Germline V CDR1 and CDR2: MDHEN, SYDVKM. The V gene lost 6 bases and the J gene lost 4 bases, with 17 bases spanning the gap. The CDR3 is made up of 15 amino acids. CDR3 in DNA: TGTGCCAGCAGGCCAGGGGAAATAAGCTCAGATACGCAGTATTTT. Protein: CASRPGEISSDTQYF.

A word on this clonotype: The junction shows a germline mismatch at one end, possibly a read error. The V and J genes are TRBV19 and TRBJ1-5, with 12 bases aligning to TRBD1. Looked up from germline, CDR1 is LNHDA and CDR2 is SQIVND (reference sequence). The CDR3 totals 15 residues. The CDR3 DNA reads as TGTGTCAGTAGCCTGGGACAGGGGGCTTATCAGCCCCAGCATTTT. Residues: CVSSLGQGAYQPQHF. Looking up the rest from reference TRBV19 and TRBJ1-5 gives the full variable domain: DGGITQSPKYLFRKEGQNVTLSCEQNLNHDAMYWYRQDPGQGLRLIYYSQIVNDFQKGDIAEGYSVSREKKESFPLTVTSAQKNPTAFYLCVSSLGQGAYQPQHFGDGTRLSIL.

The chain joins TRBV7-6 to TRBJ2-1; D possibly corresponds to TRBD1 (5 bases). V was pared by 6 bases and J by 6 bases, with 12 bases between. Germline V gives CDR1 SGHVS, CDR2 FNYEAQ. This CDR3 is built from 13 residues. The CDR3 sequence: CASSRTLRNEQFF. CDR3 nucleotide sequence: TGTGCCAGCAGTCGGACACTCCGCAATGAGCAGTTCTTC.